This TCR beta chain originates from a study of regulatory T cells in long-lasting Graves disease (dated by TCRdb to 2020 to 2023). Study-level background: Antithyroid drugs had been taken for less than 3 months by newly diagnosed Graves' disease patients. The study was registered as a clinical trial and conducted in China. Peripheral blood TCR sequencing and RNA sequencing compared persistent Graves' disease patients with newly diagnosed Graves' disease patients. A total of 35 or so samples were covered by TCR sequencing, comprising roughly 13 persistent and around 20 newly diagnosed Graves' disease patients. Findings and caveats that apply to the study as a whole: Persistent disease showed preferential use of TRBV28, TRBJ1-2 and TRBJ2-5, whereas newly diagnosed disease favored TRBV20-1 and TRBJ2-1. Because the primary lesion, thyroid tissue, could not be accessed, the study looked at peripheral blood alone. Lower TCR Shannon entropy and fewer highly expanded clones were observed in persistent Graves' disease patients than in newly diagnosed patients, which suggested clonal expansion. A larger number of public clonotypes was shared among persistent patients (approximately 3,000) than among newly diagnosed patients (approximately 930). The authors noted that the small sample size was a limitation that may lower accuracy. Sequencing and analysis were restricted to the TCR beta chain.

Only a few counts were recorded for this clonotype. Its target antigen remains unknown. It has no much larger one-base neighbor in the sample; base qualities were not kept. CDR1 and CDR2, looked up from the germline V gene, are SGHRS and YFSETQ. Reading from cysteine to phenylalanine, the CDR3 counts 14 amino acids. The DNA shown is the 42-base CDR3, in frame from base 1. Trimming at the junction amounts to 0 bases on V and 3 bases on J, and the germline ends lie 6 bases apart. The library was prepared using multiplex PCR. The run used an Illumina HiSeq 4000. iRepertoire HTBI primers and Arm-PCR amplification of CDR3 regions were used to construct TCR beta libraries. Before sequencing, the PCR products underwent gel purification. In the authors' own workflow: A total of roughly 67 TRBV and 14 TRBJ segments were identified across samples and were used for gene usage analysis of CDR3 amino acid clonotypes. COPE and FqMerger were used to merge filtered high-quality paired reads into contigs. BLAST was used to align contigs to IMGT TRBV, TRBD and TRBJ reference genes, with CDR3 defined following IMGT. Any clonotype with a frequency above 0.1% was classified as a highly expanded clone. Repertoire diversity was measured by Shannon entropy, and V-J evenness by the Gini coefficient. A clonotype found in more than one individual was treated as public. Clones were called with MiXCR by TCRdb after fastp trimmed the public reads at Q25, and only in-frame beta chains were retained. Each CDR3 protein appears once, grouped with its most common genes and DNA. These V and J calls originate from TCRdb's pipeline instead of the authors' own analysis. The sample includes approximately 490,000 distinct CDR3 sequences, with 15% to 20% observed a single time. Less than 15% of the sample is taken by the ten largest.

The time point label of this sample denotes: newly diagnosed GD, antithyroid drugs for less than 3 months. For both TCR sequencing and RNA sequencing, RNA was extracted from PBMCs in TRIzol. The diagnosis of Graves' disease was made according to American Thyroid Association guidelines. Patients were recruited from an endocrinology department in Xi'an, China. Each patient gave approximately 8.8 milliliters of peripheral blood, collected in an EDTA anticoagulant tube. PBMCs were isolated by Ficoll Paque Plus density gradient separation without further T cell sorting. RNA quality was checked with an Agilent 2100 Bioanalyzer and agarose gel, and concentration with a NanoDrop 2000. These data were also reused for a study on T cells in Graves' hyperthyroidism and ophthalmopathy. The second publication reports: Graves' hyperthyroidism was defined as stable when no progression to ophthalmopathy occurred over 18 months of follow-up. Hyperthyroidism patients were newly diagnosed, with disease duration under 2 months, and aged 18 to 65 years. Exclusion was applied to patients with uncontrolled infections, other autoimmune diseases, pregnancy or lactation. Diagnoses were established on the basis of clinical symptoms, serum thyroxine and TRAb, thyroid ultrasound, and orbital computed tomography. For the first round of RT-PCR on the TCR CDR3, the HTBI primer set was used together with the Qiagen OneStep RT-PCR kit. Most expanded thyroid clonotypes (frequency above 0.001) were also found in blood, which suggests that blood repertoires may mirror thyroid immune responses. A 13 V-J signature model separated ophthalmopathy from stable hyperthyroidism, with approximately 87% sensitivity and roughly 81% specificity in cross-validation and 80%/75% in testing. During validation, the model predicted progression to ophthalmopathy a median of around six months ahead of onset, with around 71% sensitivity and under 85% specificity. TCR V-J signatures able to tell the groups apart were searched for in a discovery cohort of 100 patients, of whom under 45 had Graves' ophthalmopathy and roughly 57 had stable Graves' hyperthyroidism. Prospective prediction of ophthalmopathy was tested in an independent validation cohort consisting of some 18 hyperthyroidism patients and approximately 16 patients who later progressed to ophthalmopathy. The 100 discovery patients were randomly split 7:3 into training and test sets. Thyroid tissue and blood T-cell repertoires from six Graves' hyperthyroidism patients were also compared in the study. Following sampling, methimazole starting at 30 mg daily was given to hyperthyroidism patients, and high-dose intravenous methylprednisolone was given to ophthalmopathy patients. A second multiplex PCR round built the libraries, followed by size selection and purification. Sequencing of the libraries was done on an Illumina HiSeq2000 using paired-end 100 bp reads. SOAPnuke was used to process the raw data, with reads discarded if the reads contained adapters or uncalled bases, had a mean Phred below 15, or lacked an exact constant-primer or identifier match. COPE v1.2.5 was used to merge the high-quality paired reads, and each unique nucleotide sequence was defined as a clonotype. MiTCR v1.1 was used to align clonotypes to the IMGT TRBV, TRBD and TRBJ reference segments. Only V-J combinations with frequency above 0.0001, covering 99.2% of repertoires, were analysed. The TCS score was defined as F50 (clonal expansion) divided by E x V (chaos), with BLOSUM62-based TCRdist calculated between CDR3 peptides within each V-J. Welch's t-statistics and random forest reduced roughly 540 V-J features to 13, which were used in a naive Bayes classifier (R e1071). Sample size was not statistically predetermined, and blinding of investigators to group allocation was not performed. The paper describes TCR Vbeta CDR3 sequencing of 120 to 150 peripheral blood samples, made up of roughly 40 ophthalmopathy patients, over 70 hyperthyroidism patients and 17 progressor patients.

The sample here was peripheral blood mononuclear cells (PBMCs), taken at new diagnosis, from a patient treated with antithyroid drugs. This clonotype originated in a man in his forties with Graves disease. Donor details come from another sample of the same person, matched by shared clones. The chain uses TRBV5-1 and TRBJ2-2, with the D gene too uncertain to name. The nucleotides are TGCGCCAGCAGCTTGGAACTCCACACCGGGGAGCTGTTTTTT. Its translation reads: CASSLELHTGELFF. Extended through the reference TRBV5-1 and TRBJ2-2 proteins, this CDR3 yields the full variable domain: KAGVTQTPRYLIKTRGQQVTLSCSPISGHRSVSWYQQTPGQGLQFLFEYFSETQRNKGNFPGRFSGRQFSNSRSEMNVSTLELGDSALYLCASSLELHTGELFFGEGSRLTVL.